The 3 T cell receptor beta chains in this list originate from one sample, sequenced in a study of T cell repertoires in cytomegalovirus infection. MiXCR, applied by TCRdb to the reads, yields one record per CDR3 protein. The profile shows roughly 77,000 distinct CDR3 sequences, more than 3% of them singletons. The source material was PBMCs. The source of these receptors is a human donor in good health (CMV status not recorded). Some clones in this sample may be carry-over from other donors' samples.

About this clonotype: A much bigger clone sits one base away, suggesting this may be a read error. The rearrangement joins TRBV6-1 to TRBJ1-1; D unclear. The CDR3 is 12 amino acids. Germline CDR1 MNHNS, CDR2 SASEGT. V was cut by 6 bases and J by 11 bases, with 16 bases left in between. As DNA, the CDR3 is TGTGCCAGCAGATCGCTTTTCCAGGAGGCTTTCTTT. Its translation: CASRSLFQEAFF.

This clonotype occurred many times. This CDR3 reads CASSLYKAGRQDEQYF. The CDR3 bases are TGTGCCAGCAGCTTATATAAAGCGGGGAGGCAAGACGAGCAGTACTTC. This chain uses TRBV7-9 with TRBJ2-7; TRBD2 matches 7 bases. J gave up 5 bases and V 2 bases, and 12 bases lay outside the gene matches. CDR1 is SEHNR and CDR2 is FQNEAQ in the germline V gene (reference sequence). There are 16 residues in the CDR3.

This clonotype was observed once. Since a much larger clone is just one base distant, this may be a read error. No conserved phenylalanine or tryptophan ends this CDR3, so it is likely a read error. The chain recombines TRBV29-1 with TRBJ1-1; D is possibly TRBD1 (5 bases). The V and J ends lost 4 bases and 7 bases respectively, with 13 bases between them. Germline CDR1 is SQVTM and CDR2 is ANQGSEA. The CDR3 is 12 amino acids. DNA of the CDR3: TGCAGCGTTGGGTCGGGTGGGGGTGAAGCTTTCTCT. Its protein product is CSVGSGGGEAFS.